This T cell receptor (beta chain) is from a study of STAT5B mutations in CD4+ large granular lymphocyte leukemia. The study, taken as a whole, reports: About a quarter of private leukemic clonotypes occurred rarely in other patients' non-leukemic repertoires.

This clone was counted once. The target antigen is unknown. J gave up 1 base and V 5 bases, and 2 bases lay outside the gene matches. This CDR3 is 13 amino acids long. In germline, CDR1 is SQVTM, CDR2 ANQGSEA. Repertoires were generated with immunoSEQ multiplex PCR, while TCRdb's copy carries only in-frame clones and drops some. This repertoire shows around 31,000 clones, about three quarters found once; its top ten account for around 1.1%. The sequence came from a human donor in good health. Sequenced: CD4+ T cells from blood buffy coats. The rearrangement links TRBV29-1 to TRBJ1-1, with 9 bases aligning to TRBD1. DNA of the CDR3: TGCAGCGTTATGACAGGGGGGAACACTGAAGCTTTCTTT. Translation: CSVMTGGNTEAFF.